These 8 T cell receptor beta chains came from one sample sequenced in a study of OX40 agonist ivuxolimab in advanced cancers. The repertoire was sequenced with immunoSEQ multiplex PCR; TCRdb's copy has only in-frame clones and lacks some. The repertoire includes 40,000 or so clones, approximately 80% of them detected once, and approximately 22% sits in the top ten. The specimen was CD4+ or CD8+ T cells sorted from blood, collected in a trial of the OX40 agonist ivuxolimab. These receptors originate from an adult with an advanced solid tumor such as melanoma, head and neck, liver or kidney cancer.

In this sample, this clone turned up a few times. The chain links TRBV28 to TRBJ1-5; D gene uncertain. The germline gives CDR1 MDHEN, CDR2 SYDVKM. V dropped 7 bases and J dropped 0 bases, with 13 bases sitting between them. The CDR3 loop spans 15 amino acids. CDR3 loop: CASTLLRNSNQPQHF. Here the CDR3 DNA reads TGTGCCAGCACCTTATTAAGGAATAGCAATCAGCCCCAGCATTTT.

The chain uses TRBV4-1 and TRBJ1-6, with no clear D. Looked up from germline, CDR1 is MGHRA and CDR2 is YSYEKL. The V gene lost 0 bases and the J gene lost 8 bases, with 14 bases spanning the gap. The CDR3 is made up of 16 amino acids. The CDR3 spells CASSQDRWSIDSPLHF. In DNA, the CDR3 is TGCGCCAGCAGCCAAGATCGGTGGTCAATTGATTCACCCCTCCACTTT.

The rearrangement uses TRBV11-2 and TRBJ1-1, with 11 bases lining up with TRBD1. Germline V lookup: CDR1 SGHAT, CDR2 FQNNGV. V was clipped by 8 bases and J by 5 bases; unmatched bases: 7. The CDR3 length is 14 residues. CDR3 sequence reads: CASGGQGAVTEAFF. For the CDR3, the DNA is TGTGCCAGCGGTGGACAGGGGGCAGTGACTGAAGCTTTCTTT.

J is TRBJ1-6 and V is TRBV10-3, with TRBD1 identical over 9 bases. V was clipped by 6 bases and J by 4 bases; unmatched bases: 1. The CDR3 runs 14 residues. Germline V gene sequence: CDR1 ENHRY, CDR2 SYGVKD. Here the CDR3 reads CAIRQGAYNSPLHF. For the CDR3, the DNA is TGTGCCATCAGACAGGGGGCGTATAATTCACCCCTCCACTTT.

Notes on this clone: Other DNA sequences of this sample code for an identical CDR3. The V gene is TRBV4-3, the J gene TRBJ2-7; perhaps TRBD2 as D (6 bases). The CDR3 runs 15 residues. Trimming took off 1 base at V and 2 bases at J, with 12 bases between the two ends. Germline lookup yields CDR1 LGHNA and CDR2 YSLEER. The CDR3 is CASSQGQGGTYEQYF. The CDR3 DNA reads TGCGCCAGCAGCCAAGGGCAGGGAGGAACCTACGAGCAGTACTTC.

The chain couples TRBV28 to TRBJ1-1; D unresolved. V was trimmed by 5 bases and J by 9 bases, leaving 7 bases between them. The germline gives CDR1 MDHEN, CDR2 SYDVKM. The CDR3 runs 10 residues. The CDR3, as DNA: TGTGCCAGCAGTCTGGGTAAAGCTTTCTTT. Protein product: CASSLGKAFF.

This clone occurred a few times. The identical CDR3 is also encoded by other nucleotide sequences in the sample. The chain links TRBV18 to TRBJ2-3; TRBD2 might be the D (6 bases). The germline gives CDR1 KGHSH, CDR2 LQKENI. V lost 3 bases to trimming and J lost 5 bases, with 9 bases between them. This CDR3 is 13 amino acids long. The CDR3 DNA reads TGTGCCAGCTCACCGGGGGGAGGAGATACGCAGTATTTT. Its protein product is CASSPGGGDTQYF.

This clone was counted only a few times. The V and J genes are TRBV30 and TRBJ2-3; TRBD1 matches at 8 bases. The ends lost 4 bases at V and 3 bases at J; junction bases unmatched: 3. CDR3 length: 13 amino acids. The germline gives CDR1 GTSNPN, CDR2 SVGIG (reference sequence). The CDR3 region has the DNA TGTGCCTGGACCGGACAGGGAACAGATACGCAGTATTTT. Protein: CAWTGQGTDTQYF.